This T cell receptor (beta chain) was obtained from a study of blood T cells in healthy people across ages. Study-level points and caveats: Unknown CMV status may confound age-related changes in expanded clones.

Total RNA extraction produced at least 5 micrograms (per sample) for the study. Trimming pared 2 bases from V and 2 bases from J, leaving 14 bases between. CDR3 length: 16 residues. Looked up from germline, CDR1 is SGHTA and CDR2 is FQGNSA. Sample-barcoded 5' priming and a J-beta primer mix drove a second PCR of roughly 6 to 12 cycles. A template-switch adaptor that had 12 random nucleotides put a tag on each cDNA molecule. Using its own MiXCR run on the 5' RACE reads, TCRdb lists one record per CDR3 protein. The table lists approximately 810,000 distinct CDR3 sequences, under 30% of them singletons. This clonotype came up many times. Its cognate antigen is unknown.

The rearrangement links TRBV7-2 to TRBJ2-3; D is possibly TRBD1 or TRBD2 (6 bases each). The TCR originated in a woman older than 75 in good health. The sequenced sample consisted of blood. The CDR3 sequence is CASSLRGDGITDTQYF. The CDR3 bases are TGTGCCAGCAGCTTAAGGGGGGACGGGATCACAGATACGCAGTATTTT.